This is a list of T cell receptor beta chains from one sample in a study of blood T cell repertoires in COVID-19. Measured with immunoSEQ multiplex PCR; TCRdb has only the in-frame clones, and not every one. This sample has 63,000 or so clones, with 80% to 85% found just once. The material sequenced was peripheral blood. These receptors came from a human donor in a cohort sampled during active COVID-19. Each CDR3 is given with its conserved first and last residue. The D gene is left open where the match is weak. The listing skips clone size in some rows; elsewhere it reads once, few, many or a size class.

V	size	D	J	DNA	CDR3
TRBV9	.	TRBD1	TRBJ2-7	TGTGCCAGCAGCGTATCCGGGACAGCATGGTACGAGCAGTACTTC	CASSVSGTAWYEQYF
TRBV14	.	TRBD1	TRBJ2-5	TGTGCCAGCAGCCAAGATTGGGACAGAGAGACCCAGTACTTC	CASSQDWDRETQYF
TRBV9	.	.	TRBJ2-7	TGTGCCAGCAGCGTAGGGGATAGCGGCACCTACGAGCAGTACTTC	CASSVGDSGTYEQYF
TRBV29-1	.	.	TRBJ1-2	TGCAGCGTTGAAGTAGGCAGGGGAGCTAACTATGGCTACACCTTC	CSVEVGRGANYGYTF
TRBV7-6	.	TRBD1	TRBJ2-2	TGTGCCAGCAGCGGTAGGACAGGGGGCAAGTCCGGGGAGCTGTTTTTT	CASSGRTGGKSGELFF
TRBV6-1	.	.	TRBJ1-6	TGTGCCAGCAGTGACCAACCACTGGAGTCACCCCTCCACTTT	CASSDQPLESPLHF
TRBV4-3	once	.	TRBJ2-5	TGCGCCAGCAGCCCCCGAGGGCAGTCAACCCTCCAAGAGACCCAGTACTTC	CASSPRGQSTLQETQYF
TRBV3-1/TRBV3-2	.	TRBD2	TRBJ2-2	TGTGCCAGCAGTCAACGTGGGACTAGTAGTAACACCGGGGAGCTGTTTTTT	CASSQRGTSSNTGELFF
TRBV28	.	TRBD1	TRBJ1-2	TGTGCCAGCAATTTCAACCCCCGGGACAGGGAGAACTATGGCTACACCTTC	CASNFNPRDRENYGYTF
TRBV4-3	few	.	TRBJ1-1	TGCGCCAGCAGCCAAGATCTTCGGGTGCCTAACACTGAAGCTTTCTTT	CASSQDLRVPNTEAFF
TRBV29-1	.	.	TRBJ1-1	TGCAGCGTTAGCATTGGACAGAAAGCTTTCTTT	CSVSIGQKAFF
TRBV9	.	TRBD1	TRBJ1-1	TGTGCCAGCAGCGTAACAGGGGCGAGCACTGAAGCTTTCTTT	CASSVTGASTEAFF
TRBV19	.	.	TRBJ1-5	TGTGCCAGTAGTATTGGGAGGCAGCCGAGTCCCCAGCATTTT	CASSIGRQPSPQHF
TRBV12-3/TRBV12-4	.	.	TRBJ1-5	TGTGCCAGCAGTTTCGCGGGGTTCCAGCCCCAGCATTTT	CASSFAGFQPQHF
TRBV3-1/TRBV3-2	.	.	TRBJ2-7	TGTGCCAGCAGCCCAGATACCTACGAGCAGTACTTC	CASSPDTYEQYF
TRBV4-3	.	TRBD2	TRBJ2-7	TGCGCCAGCAGCCAGGCTCTAGCGGGGGGGAGCTACGAGCAGTACTTC	CASSQALAGGSYEQYF
TRBV9	.	.	TRBJ1-2	TGTGCCAGCAGCGGGGGGGTAAACTATGGCTACACCTTC	CASSGGVNYGYTF
TRBV19	.	TRBD1	TRBJ2-3	TGTGCCAGTAGCCCGAGGGACAGGGGATCAGATACGCAGTATTTT	CASSPRDRGSDTQYF
TRBV6-2/TRBV6-3	.	.	TRBJ1-6	TGTGCCAGCAGTACCCGACAGGATTCACCCCTCCACTTT	CASSTRQDSPLHF
TRBV30	.	TRBD2	TRBJ2-1	TGTGCCTGGAGTCGACTAGCGGGGGGGAGCTCCTACAATGAGCAGTTCTTC	CAWSRLAGGSSYNEQFF
TRBV2	.	.	TRBJ2-2	TGTGCCAGCCGGATGCAGGGGTTCGTTTCCGGGGAGCTGTTTTTT	CASRMQGFVSGELFF
TRBV29-1	.	.	TRBJ1-1	TGCAGCGTTGCACAGGGTCGGGGAACTGAAGCTTTCTTT	CSVAQGRGTEAFF
TRBV19	.	.	TRBJ2-5	TGTGCCAGTAGTCCAAGGGGGGGCAGTGAGACCCAGTACTTC	CASSPRGGSETQYF
TRBV14	.	.	TRBJ2-7	TGTGCCAGCAGCCAAGGAGGATCTGCGCAGTACTTC	CASSQGGSAQYF
TRBV27	.	.	TRBJ2-1	TGTGCCAGCAGTTTGGCCCAGCGACGTGAGCAGTTCTTC	CASSLAQRREQFF
TRBV7-9	few	.	TRBJ2-5	TGTGCCAGCAGCTTAGAGCCGCAAGAGACCCAGTACTTC	CASSLEPQETQYF
TRBV11-2	.	TRBD1	TRBJ1-6	TGTGCCAGCAGCTTCCGAGGACAGGGTGCTAATTCACCCCTCCACTTT	CASSFRGQGANSPLHF
TRBV6-5	.	.	TRBJ1-3	TGTGCCAGCAGTTATCTTGATCCAGACTCTGGAAACACCATATATTTT	CASSYLDPDSGNTIYF
TRBV7-3	once	.	TRBJ2-3	TGTGCCAGCAGCCCACAGGGTTCGGCGGGAGATACGCAGTATTTT	CASSPQGSAGDTQYF
TRBV7-3	.	.	TRBJ2-6	TGTGCCAGCAGCCCCCCCCGCGATTCTGGGGCCAACGTCCTGACTTTC	CASSPPRDSGANVLTF
TRBV19	.	TRBD1	TRBJ1-5	TGTGCCAGTATAAGGACAGGGTTCAATCAGCCCCAGCATTTT	CASIRTGFNQPQHF
TRBV11-3	.	.	TRBJ2-3	TGTGCCAGCAGTTCATTAGCCGGAGGCGGTACGCAGTATTTT	CASSSLAGGGTQYF
TRBV6-5	.	TRBD2	TRBJ2-3	TGTGCCAGCAGGGGGACTAGCGGGGGATCAGATACGCAGTATTTT	CASRGTSGGSDTQYF
TRBV18	once	.	TRBJ1-1	TGTGCCAGCTCACCCTCAGGGCAAACTGAAGCTTTCTTT	CASSPSGQTEAFF
TRBV28	.	.	TRBJ1-1	TGTGCCAGCAGTTTACCTTTAGGGGGGGGGAACACTGAAGCTTTCTTT	CASSLPLGGGNTEAFF
TRBV5-1	.	.	TRBJ2-7	TGCGCCAGCAGCTACCGGGACTCCTACGAGCAGTACTTC	CASSYRDSYEQYF
TRBV28	.	.	TRBJ2-4	TGTGCCAGCAGTCGAGGAGGTCTAGCCAAAAACATTCAGTACTTC	CASSRGGLAKNIQYF
TRBV4-1	once	.	TRBJ2-2	TGCGCCAGCAGCCAAGGGGGACTTGACGGGGTAAACACCGGGGAGCTGTTTTTT	CASSQGGLDGVNTGELFF
TRBV15	.	.	TRBJ1-2	TGTGCCACCAGCAGAGTACCGATGAGGTATGGCTACACCTTC	CATSRVPMRYGYTF
TRBV18	.	.	TRBJ2-7	TGTGCCAGCTCACGAACCAGGGGAAGCTACGAGCAGTACTTC	CASSRTRGSYEQYF
TRBV24-1	few	.	TRBJ2-1	TGTGCCACCAGTGCCCCCCCAGGGAAGGCTCCTAGGTCCTACAATGAGCAGTTCTTC	CATSAPPGKAPRSYNEQFF
TRBV20-1	few	.	TRBJ2-1	TGCAGTGCTAGTCCACTAGAGAGGAGCTCCTACAATGAGCAGTTCTTC	CSASPLERSSYNEQFF
TRBV7-2	.	TRBD2	TRBJ2-3	TGTGCCAGCAGCTTAAGACTAGCGGGGGATAAGGATACGCAGTATTTT	CASSLRLAGDKDTQYF
TRBV7-9	.	TRBD1	TRBJ2-1	TGTGCCAGCAGTCTTAGGCAGGGGGTAGGTGAGCAGTTCTTC	CASSLRQGVGEQFF
TRBV3-1/TRBV3-2	.	TRBD1	TRBJ1-5	TGTGCCAGCAGCCAGGGACAGGTAAAGGCCCAGCATTTT	CASSQGQVKAQHF
TRBV24-1	.	TRBD2	TRBJ2-1	TGTGCCACCAGTAGCAGCGGGGGGGCCTTCAGTGAGCAGTTCTTC	CATSSSGGAFSEQFF
TRBV7-9	.	.	TRBJ1-6	TGTGCCAGCAGCTTAGGAGGAGGCTATAATTCACCCCTCCACTTT	CASSLGGGYNSPLHF
TRBV18	.	TRBD1	TRBJ1-6	TGTGCCAGCTCACTAGGGACAGGGTCTAATTCACCCCTCCACTTT	CASSLGTGSNSPLHF